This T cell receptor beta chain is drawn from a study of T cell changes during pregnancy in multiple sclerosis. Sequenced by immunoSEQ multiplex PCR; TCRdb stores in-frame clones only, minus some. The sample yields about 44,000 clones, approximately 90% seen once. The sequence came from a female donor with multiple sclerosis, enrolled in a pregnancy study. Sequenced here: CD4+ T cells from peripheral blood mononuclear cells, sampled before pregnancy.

The CDR3 protein is CARTTTTSGSIQFF. The CDR3 nucleotides read TGTGCCAGAACTACCACCACTAGCGGGAGTATCCAGTTCTTC. The chain links TRBV30 to TRBJ2-1, with TRBD2 matching over 11 bases. From germline, CDR1 is GTSNPN and CDR2 SVGIG (reference sequence). V lost 8 bases and J lost 13; bases outside the gene matches: 16. CDR3 size: 14 residues.